The 25 T cell receptor beta chains given below trace back to one sample, sequenced in a study of blood T cell repertoires in COVID-19. Libraries were prepared by immunoSEQ multiplex PCR; TCRdb keeps only in-frame clonotypes and omits some of them. Altogether roughly 170,000 clones are present, about 78% being singletons, with the ten largest covering roughly 17%. The sample taken for sequencing was PBMCs or T cells enriched from blood (not recorded which). The receptors stem from a woman aged 45-59 years who had recovered from COVID-19.

This chain uses TRBV28 with TRBJ1-3; the D is unclear. The germline V and J ends were trimmed by 4 bases and 0 bases, with 13 bases remaining between them. CDR1 and CDR2 (germline): MDHEN, SYDVKM. This CDR3 has 16 amino acids. CDR3 nucleotide sequence: TGTGCCAGCAGTTCAGTCGCGGGGAGCTCTGGAAACACCATATATTTT. This gives the protein CASSSVAGSSGNTIYF.

CDR3 residues: CASSDTSSYNEQFF. The CDR3 coding sequence is TGTGCCAGCAGTGACACAAGCTCCTACAATGAGCAGTTCTTC. The chain recombines TRBV2 with TRBJ2-1, with no clear D. The CDR3 runs 14 residues. The germline V gene has CDR1 SNHLY and CDR2 FYNNEI. V lost 3 bases and J 0 bases, leaving 6 bases between the germline ends.

The CDR3: CASSYPGTGNTIYF. The CDR3 nucleotides are TGTGCCAGCAGTTACCCAGGGACTGGAAACACCATATATTTT. The chain joins TRBV6-2 or TRBV6-3 to TRBJ1-3; D perhaps matches TRBD1 (5 bases). V dropped 2 bases and J dropped 2 bases, with 7 bases sitting between them. From germline, CDR1 is MNHEY and CDR2 SVGEGT. This CDR3 spans 14 amino acids.

The genes are TRBV2 and TRBJ2-1, with D uncertain. The CDR3 is 13 amino acids. Trimming shortened V by 6 bases and J by 4 bases, and 10 bases separated the two germline ends. CDR1 is SNHLY and CDR2 is FYNNEI in the germline V gene. This chain's CDR3 is CASSVDGYNEQFF. In DNA form, the CDR3 reads TGTGCCAGCAGCGTCGACGGGTACAATGAGCAGTTCTTC. Drawing the rest from reference TRBV2 and TRBJ2-1, the complete variable domain is EPEVTQTPSHQVTQMGQEVILRCVPISNHLYFYWYRQILGQKVEFLVSFYNNEISEKSEIFDDQFSVERPDGSNFTLKIRSTKLEDSAMYFCASSVDGYNEQFFGPGTRLTVL.

The chain has TRBV6-5 and TRBJ2-6, with D possibly TRBD1 on 7 matching bases. The CDR3 is 14 residues long. Germline CDR1 and CDR2: MNHEY and SVGAGI. Trimming removed 4 bases at V and 8 bases at J, with 12 bases between. Here the CDR3 DNA reads TGTGCCAGCAGTTCTCAGGGGGGACCCAACGTCCTGACTTTC. Translated: CASSSQGGPNVLTF.

This sequence joins TRBV5-1 and TRBJ2-1; the match to TRBD1 covers 9 bases. After removal of 4 bases from V and 9 bases from J, the junction contained 8 bases not matched to a gene. The length of the CDR3 is 14 residues. Per germline, CDR1 SGHRS and CDR2 YFSETQ. The CDR3 DNA reads TGCGCCAGCAGCACAGGACAGGGGAAAGGTGAGCAGTTCTTC. Its translation: CASSTGQGKGEQFF.

The chain carries TRBV10-3 and TRBJ1-1; tentatively, D is TRBD1 (5 bases). The CDR3 covers 15 residues. Germline V gives CDR1 ENHRY, CDR2 SYGVKD. Trimming left V 6 bases short and J 6 bases short, with 20 bases between. CDR3 sequence (DNA): TGTGCCATCAGCGACTCAGACAGTATCTTCTCTGAAGCTTTCTTT. This sequence encodes CAISDSDSIFSEAFF.

The rearrangement links TRBV3-1 (or the pseudogene TRBV3-2) to TRBJ2-1; 12 nucleotides match TRBD2. Per germline, CDR1 LGHDT and CDR2 YNNKEL (reference sequence). The CDR3 spans 14 residues. The junction had 4 bases not matched to a gene; V was cut back by 6 bases and J by 7 bases. The CDR3 DNA is TGTGCCAGCAGTCGACTAGCGGGAGAGAATGAGCAGTTCTTC. As protein: CASSRLAGENEQFF.

This clone was observed once. The gene calls are TRBV25-1 and TRBJ1-4; the D gene is possibly TRBD1 (5 bases). Germline V lookup: CDR1 MGHDK, CDR2 SYGVNS. The V end was cut by 3 bases, the J end by 3 bases, with 14 bases between. The CDR3 sequence is 16 residues long. The CDR3 DNA reads as TGTGCCAGCAGTGATTGGTCACAGGAGCCTAATGAAAAACTGTTTTTT. Translating it yields CASSDWSQEPNEKLFF.

This chain uses TRBV3-1 (or the pseudogene TRBV3-2) with TRBJ1-2, with TRBD1 matching 8 bases. Trimming cost V 2 bases and J 7 bases; bases outside gene matches: 9. The CDR3 is 15 residues long. Germline V lookup: CDR1 LGHDT, CDR2 YNNKEL (reference sequence). DNA for the CDR3: TGTGCCAGCAGCCAACCCGGACAGGGAGGGTTTGGCTACACCTTC. This codes for CASSQPGQGGFGYTF.

The rearrangement links TRBV10-3 to TRBJ1-1; a possible D gene is TRBD1 (6 bases). The V gene's germline CDR1 is ENHRY and CDR2 SYGVKD. This CDR3 region has 15 residues. V was clipped by 7 bases and J by 1 base, with 16 bases between them. CDR3 sequence reads: CAIKGETSRNTEAFF. The CDR3 DNA follows: TGTGCCATCAAGGGGGAGACGTCCCGGAACACTGAAGCTTTCTTT.

This rearrangement joins TRBV3-1 (or the pseudogene TRBV3-2) to TRBJ1-2, with 12 nucleotides matching TRBD1. The V segment lost 0 bases and the J segment 5 bases; nucleotides outside the gene matches: 10. CDR1 is LGHDT, CDR2 YNNKEL, per germline (reference sequence). This CDR3 spans 18 amino acids. The CDR3 nucleotides read TGTGCCAGCAGCCAAGATGGGGCCGGGACAGGGGGCGTATATGGCTACACCTTC. This sequence encodes CASSQDGAGTGGVYGYTF.

The chain has TRBV2 and TRBJ2-7; perhaps TRBD2 as D (6 bases). V was pared by 4 bases and J by 0 bases, with 16 bases between. Germline V gene data show CDR1 as SNHLY and CDR2 as FYNNEI. This CDR3 is 16 amino acids long. CDR3 loop: CASSGGLDYDSYEQYF. CDR3 bases: TGTGCCAGCAGTGGGGGCTTGGACTACGACTCCTACGAGCAGTACTTC.

This clone was observed at least ten times. J is TRBJ1-3 and V is TRBV27, with a weak D call TRBD1 (6 bases). The V end was cut by 2 bases, the J end by 2 bases, with 31 bases between. The CDR3 is 22 residues long. Germline assignment: CDR1 MNHEY and CDR2 SMNVEV (reference sequence). CDR3: CASSLVYAIHYGGASTGNTIYF. The CDR3 DNA sequence: TGTGCCAGCAGTTTAGTTTACGCCATACATTATGGGGGGGCAAGCACTGGAAACACCATATATTTT.

The V and J genes are TRBV3-1 (or the pseudogene TRBV3-2) and TRBJ1-6; 10 bases are a match to TRBD1. Germline CDR1 and CDR2: LGHDT and YNNKEL (reference sequence). The junction had 17 bases not matched to a gene; V was cut back by 4 bases and J by 14 bases. The CDR3 consists of 17 residues. CDR3 region: CASSPGNLLGTGVTLHF. CDR3 DNA sequence: TGTGCCAGCAGCCCCGGAAACCTCCTGGGGACAGGGGTGACCCTCCACTTT.

The chain employs TRBV5-8 and TRBJ1-1; D remains unclear. Trimming shortened V by 2 bases and J by 1 base, and 9 bases separated the two germline ends. Per the germline V gene, CDR1 is SGHTS and CDR2 is YDEGEE. CDR3 length equals 14 residues. The CDR3 bases are TGTGCCAGCAGCTTTGTGGGGAGGAACACTGAAGCTTTCTTT. Translated, it gives CASSFVGRNTEAFF.

The chain employs TRBV27 and TRBJ2-6, with no clear D. The CDR3 contains 16 residues. Germline lookup yields CDR1 MNHEY and CDR2 SMNVEV (reference sequence). V was shortened by 2 bases and J by 2 bases, with 10 bases between the two germline ends. CDR3 coding DNA: TGTGCCAGCAGTTTAACCCGGAGTGCTGGGGCCAACGTCCTGACTTTC. Amino acids: CASSLTRSAGANVLTF.

The chain has TRBV5-6 and TRBJ1-1; D might be TRBD1 (5 bases). Germline CDR1 SGHDT, CDR2 YYEEEE. Trimming removed 1 base at V and 4 bases at J, with 14 bases between. This CDR3 is built from 15 residues. As DNA, the CDR3 is TGTGCCAGCAGCTTGAGTGGGGCGCGAGGCACTGAAGCTTTCTTT. Encoded protein: CASSLSGARGTEAFF.

V is TRBV10-3 and J is TRBJ2-2; no reliable D call. Germline V lookup: CDR1 ENHRY, CDR2 SYGVKD. Trimming shortened V by 8 bases and J by 1 base, and 11 bases separated the two germline ends. The CDR3 contains 14 residues. Here the CDR3 DNA reads TGTGCCATCGAACCCTCTAAGAACACCGGGGAGCTGTTTTTT. Residues: CAIEPSKNTGELFF.

The genes are TRBV30 and TRBJ2-3; the D gene is possibly TRBD2 (7 bases). Germline lookup yields CDR1 GTSNPN and CDR2 SVGIG (reference sequence). V dropped 0 bases and J dropped 2 bases, with 12 bases sitting between them. The length of the CDR3 is 15 residues. For the CDR3, the DNA is TGTGCCTGGAGTGTAGGGGGGGCTTCCACAGATACGCAGTATTTT. Translated, it gives CAWSVGGASTDTQYF.

This clone turned up a few times. The chain joins TRBV19 to TRBJ2-1; 9 bases align to TRBD1. The J segment lost 4 bases and the V segment lost 1 base, leaving 5 bases of the junction unmatched. Germline CDR1 reads LNHDA; CDR2 reads SQIVND (reference sequence). The CDR3 extends over 16 amino acids. This chain's CDR3 is CASSIGQGGIYNEQFF. In DNA, the CDR3 is TGTGCCAGTAGTATAGGACAGGGGGGGATATACAATGAGCAGTTCTTC.

The sample holds one count of this clone. The genes are TRBV23-1 and TRBJ2-7; D may be TRBD2 (5 bases). TRBV23-1 qualifies as an ORF whose function is uncertain. Trimming removed 2 bases at V and 5 bases at J, with 19 bases between. CDR3 length: 16 residues. The CDR3 nucleotides are TGCGCCAGCAGTCAAATCGACTGGGTGGGAGACCACGAGCAGTACTTC. Protein sequence: CASSQIDWVGDHEQYF.

This chain connects TRBV27 to TRBJ1-5; TRBD1 is a possible D gene (5 bases). CDR1 is MNHEY and CDR2 is SMNVEV in the germline V gene (reference sequence). The CDR3 is 16 residues long. The germline V and J ends were trimmed by 0 bases and 0 bases, with 9 bases remaining between them. The DNA for the CDR3 is TGTGCCAGCAGTTTATCCGGGACTGGTAGCAATCAGCCCCAGCATTTT. Its protein product is CASSLSGTGSNQPQHF.

The chain combines TRBV28 with TRBJ1-1; no clear D. The V end lost 4 bases, the J end lost 4 bases, and 10 bases lay between the germline ends. Looked up from germline, CDR1 is MDHEN and CDR2 is SYDVKM. The CDR3 contains 13 residues. The CDR3 loop reads CASSWGGGTEAFF. The CDR3 DNA reads TGTGCCAGCAGTTGGGGAGGAGGCACTGAAGCTTTCTTT.

V is TRBV19 and J is TRBJ1-2; unclear D gene. Trimming removed 1 base from V and 4 bases from J, with 10 bases in between. The CDR3 is made up of 14 amino acids. Germline V gene data show CDR1 as LNHDA and CDR2 as SQIVND (reference sequence). The CDR3 loop is CASSIATAGYGYTF. The DNA of the CDR3 is TGTGCCAGTAGTATAGCGACTGCCGGCTATGGCTACACCTTC.